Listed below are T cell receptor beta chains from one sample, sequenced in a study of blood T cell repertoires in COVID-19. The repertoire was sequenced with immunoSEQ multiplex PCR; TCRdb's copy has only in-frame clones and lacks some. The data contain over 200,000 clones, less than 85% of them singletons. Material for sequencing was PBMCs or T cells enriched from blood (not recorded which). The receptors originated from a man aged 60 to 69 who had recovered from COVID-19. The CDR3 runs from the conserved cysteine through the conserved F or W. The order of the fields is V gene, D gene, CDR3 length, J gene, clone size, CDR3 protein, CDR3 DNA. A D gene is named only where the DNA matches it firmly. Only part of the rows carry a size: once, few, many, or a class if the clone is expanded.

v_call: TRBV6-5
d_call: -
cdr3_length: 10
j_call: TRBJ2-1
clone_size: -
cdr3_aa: CASGHNEQFF
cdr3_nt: TGTGCCAGCGGCCACAATGAGCAGTTCTTC

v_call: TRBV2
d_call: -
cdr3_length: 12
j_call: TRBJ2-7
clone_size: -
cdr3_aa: CASSDSSYEQYF
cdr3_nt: TGTGCCAGCAGTGACAGCTCCTACGAGCAGTACTTC

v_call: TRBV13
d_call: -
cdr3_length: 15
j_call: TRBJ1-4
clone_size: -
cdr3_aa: CASSLRSGGGEKLFF
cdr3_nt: TGTGCCAGCAGCTTAAGGTCCGGGGGTGGAGAAAAACTGTTTTTT

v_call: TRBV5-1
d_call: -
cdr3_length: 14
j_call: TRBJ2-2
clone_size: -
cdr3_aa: CASLKTGNTGELFF
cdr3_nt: TGCGCCAGTCTAAAGACAGGGAACACCGGGGAGCTGTTTTTT

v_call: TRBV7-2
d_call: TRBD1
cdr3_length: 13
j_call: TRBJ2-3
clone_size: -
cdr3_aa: CASSWDSSDTQYF
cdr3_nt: TGTGCCAGCAGCTGGGACAGTTCAGATACGCAGTATTTT

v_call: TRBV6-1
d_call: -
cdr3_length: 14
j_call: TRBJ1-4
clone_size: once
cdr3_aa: CASSEVVHREKLFF
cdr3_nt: TGTGCCAGCAGTGAAGTGGTCCATCGGGAAAAACTGTTTTTT

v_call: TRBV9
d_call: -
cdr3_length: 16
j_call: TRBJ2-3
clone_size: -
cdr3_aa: CASSAGIRASTDTQYF
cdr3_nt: TGTGCCAGCAGCGCTGGAATCAGGGCGAGCACAGATACGCAGTATTTT

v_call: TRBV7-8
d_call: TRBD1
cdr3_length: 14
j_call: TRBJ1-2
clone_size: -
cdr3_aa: CASSWGTGDYGYTF
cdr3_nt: TGTGCCAGCAGTTGGGGGACAGGGGACTATGGCTACACCTTC

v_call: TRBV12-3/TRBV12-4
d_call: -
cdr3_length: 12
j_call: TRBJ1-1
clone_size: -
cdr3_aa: CASSAGLSEAFF
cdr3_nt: TGTGCCAGCAGTGCGGGGCTCTCTGAAGCTTTCTTT

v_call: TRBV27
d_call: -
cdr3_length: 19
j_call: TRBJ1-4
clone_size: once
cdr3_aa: CASSSISRGGPATNEKLFF
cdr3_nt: TGTGCCAGCAGTTCAATCAGTAGGGGGGGACCCGCAACTAATGAAAAACTGTTTTTT

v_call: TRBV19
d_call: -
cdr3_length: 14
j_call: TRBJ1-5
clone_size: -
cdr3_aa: CASSIGDSNQPQHF
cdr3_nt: TGTGCCAGTAGTATAGGAGATAGCAATCAGCCCCAGCATTTT

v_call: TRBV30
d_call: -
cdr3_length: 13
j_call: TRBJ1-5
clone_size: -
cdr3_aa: CAWSQGFDQPQHF
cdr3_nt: TGTGCCTGGAGTCAGGGTTTTGACCAGCCCCAGCATTTT

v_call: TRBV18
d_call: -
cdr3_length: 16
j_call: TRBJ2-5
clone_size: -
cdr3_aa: CASSPTAQGYQETQYF
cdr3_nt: TGTGCCAGCTCACCAACGGCCCAGGGGTACCAAGAGACCCAGTACTTC

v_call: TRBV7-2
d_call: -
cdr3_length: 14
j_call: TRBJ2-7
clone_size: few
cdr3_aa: CASRLGGSSYEQYF
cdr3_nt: TGTGCCAGCAGACTAGGCGGGTCCTCCTACGAGCAGTACTTC

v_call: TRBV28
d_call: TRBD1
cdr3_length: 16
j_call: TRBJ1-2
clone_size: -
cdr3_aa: CASSPPGDSIYYGYTF
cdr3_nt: TGTGCCAGCAGCCCCCCCGGGGACAGCATCTACTATGGCTACACCTTC

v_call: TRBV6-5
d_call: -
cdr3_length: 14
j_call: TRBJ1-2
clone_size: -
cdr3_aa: CASSPPGGTYGYTF
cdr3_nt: TGTGCCAGCAGTCCACCCGGAGGGACGTATGGCTACACCTTC

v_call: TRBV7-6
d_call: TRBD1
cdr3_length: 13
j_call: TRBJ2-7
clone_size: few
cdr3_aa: CASSQGDTYEQYF
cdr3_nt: TGTGCCAGCAGCCAGGGGGACACCTACGAGCAGTACTTC

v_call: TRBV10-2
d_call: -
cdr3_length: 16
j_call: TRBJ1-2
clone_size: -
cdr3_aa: CASSDDRGVAGYGYTF
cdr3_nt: TGCGCCAGCAGTGACGACAGAGGGGTGGCGGGATATGGCTACACCTTC

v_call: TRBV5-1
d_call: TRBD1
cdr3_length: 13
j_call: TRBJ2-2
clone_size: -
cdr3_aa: CASSTQGTGELFF
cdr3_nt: TGCGCCAGCAGCACACAGGGGACCGGGGAGCTGTTTTTT